This T cell receptor beta chain was found in a study of breast tumors, draining lymph nodes, adjacent tissues. Study results and caveats: Most tumor T cells seemingly derive from lymph node, then expand in tumor.

Details on this clonotype: Its antigen remains unidentified. A single base separates this from a much larger clone, so it may be a read error.

TCRdb redid the calling of the multiplex PCR reads with MiXCR, one entry per CDR3 protein. The profile shows under 350,000 distinct CDR3 sequences, 30% of them singletons. This CDR3 has 15 residues. The germline gives CDR1 SGHKS, CDR2 YYEKEE (reference sequence). Samples came from axillary lymph nodes draining the breast cancer. The chain combines TRBV5-5 with TRBJ2-7; perhaps TRBD1 as D (6 bases). Specimen: axillary lymph node tissue. This TCR was sampled from a female donor with breast cancer. Some clones in this sample may be carry-over from other donors' samples. The CDR3: CANSVDRPGTYEQYF. As DNA, the CDR3 is TGTGCCAACAGCGTGGACAGACCTGGGACCTACGAGCAGTACTTC.